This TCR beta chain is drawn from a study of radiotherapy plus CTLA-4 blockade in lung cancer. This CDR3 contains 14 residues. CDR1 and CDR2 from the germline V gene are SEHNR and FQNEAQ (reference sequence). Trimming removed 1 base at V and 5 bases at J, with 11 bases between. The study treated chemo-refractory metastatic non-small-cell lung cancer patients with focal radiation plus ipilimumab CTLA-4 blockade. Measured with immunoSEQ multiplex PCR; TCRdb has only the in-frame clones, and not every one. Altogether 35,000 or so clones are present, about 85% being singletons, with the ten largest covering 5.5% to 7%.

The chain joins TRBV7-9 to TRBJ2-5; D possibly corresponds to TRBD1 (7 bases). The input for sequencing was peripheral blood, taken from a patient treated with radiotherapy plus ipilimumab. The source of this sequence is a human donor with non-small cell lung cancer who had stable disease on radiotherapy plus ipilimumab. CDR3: CASSLGPGGETQYF. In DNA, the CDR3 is TGTGCCAGCAGCTTAGGCCCAGGGGGGGAGACCCAGTACTTC.